Listed here are 19 T cell receptor beta chains from one sample, sequenced in a study of control samples from healthy donors and cancer patients. Sequenced by immunoSEQ multiplex PCR; TCRdb stores in-frame clones only, minus some. The data hold 150,000 to 200,000 clones, with around 90% observed a single time. Specimen: blood. Every receptor here comes from a woman between 50 and 59 years old in good health.

The chain carries TRBV5-6 and TRBJ1-6; 8 nucleotides match TRBD1. J lost 5 bases, V lost 4 bases, and 11 bases had no gene match. This CDR3 contains 17 residues. Germline CDR1 reads SGHDT; CDR2 reads YYEEEE. CDR3 protein: CASSLRTGRFDNSPLHF. In nucleotides, the CDR3 is TGTGCCAGCAGCCTGCGGACAGGGAGATTTGATAATTCACCCCTCCACTTT.

The gene calls are TRBV7-2 and TRBJ2-5; D gene uncertain. Trimming took off 2 bases at V and 1 base at J, with 5 bases between the two ends. Germline V CDR1 and CDR2: SGHTA, FQGNSA. The CDR3 spans 13 residues. The CDR3, as DNA: TGTGCCAGCAGCTTACAGGTCCAAGAGACCCAGTACTTC. As protein: CASSLQVQETQYF.

This clone was counted once. V usage is TRBV10-3 and J usage is TRBJ2-6; D could derive from TRBD1 or TRBD2 (7 bases each). Germline CDR1 ENHRY, CDR2 SYGVKD. This CDR3 is 18 amino acids long. V gave up 0 bases and J gave up 2 bases, with 14 bases separating them. The CDR3 here is CAISESSGGGAGANVLTF. The CDR3 DNA reads TGTGCCATCAGTGAGTCGTCAGGGGGGGGCGCTGGGGCCAACGTCCTGACTTTC.

DNA for the CDR3: TGTGCCAGCAGTACCAACGGGGGCAGGGATACGCAGTATTTT. The encoded protein is CASSTNGGRDTQYF. The chain is built from TRBV6-5 and TRBJ2-3; either TRBD1 or TRBD2 may fit D (6 bases each). The V end was cut by 5 bases, the J end by 6 bases, with 15 bases between. Germline V gene lookup returns CDR1 MNHEY and CDR2 SVGAGI. The CDR3 loop spans 14 amino acids.

The genes are TRBV30 and TRBJ1-2; 8 positions agree with TRBD1. The germline gives CDR1 GTSNPN, CDR2 SVGIG (reference sequence). This CDR3 contains 11 residues. Trimming cost V 8 bases and J 7 bases; bases outside gene matches: 6. CDR3 sequence reads: CAVGQGRGYTF. The CDR3, as DNA: TGTGCCGTTGGACAGGGACGTGGCTACACCTTC.

This clone was recorded once. The genes are TRBV28 and TRBJ2-3, with D maybe TRBD2 (5 bases). CDR3 size: 14 residues. Trimming removed 3 bases from V and 2 bases from J, with 9 bases in between. Germline assignment: CDR1 MDHEN and CDR2 SYDVKM. For the CDR3, the DNA is TGTGCCAGCAGTTTGAGGGATTACACAGATACGCAGTATTTT. Protein product: CASSLRDYTDTQYF. Supplemented by reference TRBV28 and TRBJ2-3, the full variable domain reads DVKVTQSSRYLVKRTGEKVFLECVQDMDHENMFWYRQDPGLGLRLIYFSYDVKMKEKGDIPEGYSVSREKKERFSLILESASTNQTSMYLCASSLRDYTDTQYFGPGTRLTVL.

This chain uses TRBV7-9 with TRBJ1-4; weak D call: TRBD1 (5 bases). Germline loops: CDR1 SEHNR, CDR2 FQNEAQ (reference sequence). V was pared by 7 bases and J by 7 bases, with 19 bases between. The CDR3 sequence is 15 residues long. The CDR3 protein is CASTAGRSGGEKLFF. For the CDR3, the DNA is TGTGCCAGCACCGCAGGGAGGTCGGGAGGTGAAAAACTGTTTTTT.

The rearrangement uses TRBV10-3 and TRBJ2-2; tentatively, D is TRBD1 (7 bases). This CDR3 is 14 amino acids long. CDR1 is ENHRY and CDR2 is SYGVKD in the germline V gene. V gave up 6 bases and J gave up 5 bases, with 13 bases separating them. The CDR3 nucleotides read TGTGCCATCAGCTCAGGGGGGCTAACCGGGGAGCTGTTTTTT. Encoded protein: CAISSGGLTGELFF.

V gene TRBV4-2 combines with J gene TRBJ1-2; D gene uncertain. Germline loops: CDR1 LGHNA, CDR2 YNFKEQ. The CDR3 runs 13 residues. Between the trimmed V and J ends, which lost 3 bases and 8 bases, there was a span of 13 bases. CDR3 loop: CASSQNDGSGYTF. The DNA of the CDR3 is TGTGCCAGCAGCCAGAATGACGGGTCGGGCTACACCTTC.

J is TRBJ2-2 and V is TRBV5-1; TRBD2 agrees at 7 bases. The CDR3 has 15 residues. J gave up 7 bases and V 4 bases, and 10 bases lay outside the gene matches. Germline-derived CDR1 and CDR2 are SGHRS and YFSETQ. The CDR3 sequence is CASSARGGRDGELFF. The CDR3 DNA follows: TGCGCCAGCAGCGCCCGCGGGGGTCGGGACGGGGAGCTGTTTTTT.

This sequence joins TRBV5-4 and TRBJ1-5; D perhaps matches TRBD1 (5 bases). The CDR3 loop spans 18 amino acids. Germline values: CDR1 SGHNT, CDR2 YYREEE (reference sequence). Trimming took off 8 bases at V and 1 base at J, with 25 bases between the two ends. The chain's CDR3 is CARARDRNIVLSNQPQHF. CDR3 bases: TGTGCCAGAGCACGGGACCGGAACATCGTTCTAAGCAATCAGCCCCAGCATTTT.

In its sample, this clone was seen once. This chain links TRBV5-6 with TRBJ2-1; TRBD1 or TRBD2 may be the D gene (6 bases each). Trimming shortened V by 4 bases and J by 9 bases, and 14 bases separated the two germline ends. From germline, CDR1 is SGHDT and CDR2 YYEEEE. The CDR3 contains 13 residues. CDR3 residues: CASSRPGGGEQFF. The CDR3 region has the DNA TGTGCCAGCAGCCGGCCCGGGGGCGGTGAGCAGTTCTTC.

V usage is TRBV27 and J usage is TRBJ2-3, with a tentative D call TRBD1 (6 bases). V dropped 2 bases and J dropped 4 bases, with 22 bases sitting between them. CDR1 MNHEY and CDR2 SMNVEV come from the germline V gene (reference sequence). This CDR3 is 18 amino acids long. The CDR3 DNA is TGTGCCAGCAGTTTAAGCCCCCCGACAGGTTCATTCGCAGATACGCAGTATTTT. Protein product: CASSLSPPTGSFADTQYF.

This chain links TRBV7-2 with TRBJ2-5; D possibly uses TRBD1 or TRBD2 (6 bases each). The CDR3 extends over 14 amino acids. CDR1 SGHTA and CDR2 FQGNSA come from the germline V gene. Trimming took off 8 bases at V and 7 bases at J, with 20 bases between the two ends. This CDR3 reads CASQGGTLRGTQYF. DNA for the CDR3: TGTGCCAGCCAAGGGGGGACTCTGAGGGGGACCCAGTACTTC.

In its sample, this clone was seen a few times. V gene TRBV5-1 combines with J gene TRBJ1-1, with D possibly being TRBD1 (6 bases). Trimming shortened V by 2 bases and J by 3 bases, and 20 bases separated the two germline ends. The germline gives CDR1 SGHRS, CDR2 YFSETQ. The CDR3 has 17 amino acids. The CDR3, as DNA: TGCGCCAGCAGCTTACAGGGCAGCGGCGGATGGGACACTGAAGCTTTCTTT. It yields the protein CASSLQGSGGWDTEAFF. Full variable domain (remainder filled in from reference TRBV5-1 and TRBJ1-1): KAGVTQTPRYLIKTRGQQVTLSCSPISGHRSVSWYQQTPGQGLQFLFEYFSETQRNKGNFPGRFSGRQFSNSRSEMNVSTLELGDSALYLCASSLQGSGGWDTEAFFGQGTRLTVV.

The chain uses TRBV7-9 and TRBJ2-3, with TRBD1 as a possible D gene (6 bases). Looked up from germline, CDR1 is SEHNR and CDR2 is FQNEAQ (reference sequence). The CDR3 has 15 residues. With 5 bases removed from V and 1 base from J, the gap between germline ends came to 13 bases. CDR3 loop: CASSISRQGTDTQYF. The CDR3 DNA is TGTGCCAGCAGCATCTCCCGACAGGGCACAGATACGCAGTATTTT.

The chain has TRBV18 and TRBJ1-1, with TRBD1 as a possible D gene (6 bases). Looked up from germline, CDR1 is KGHSH and CDR2 is LQKENI. V lost 6 bases to trimming and J lost 1 base, with 9 bases between them. There are 13 residues in the CDR3. The CDR3: CASSTGQNTEAFF. DNA of the CDR3: TGTGCCAGCTCCACGGGACAGAACACTGAAGCTTTCTTT.

The V call is TRBV19, the J call TRBJ2-7, with 11 bases that match TRBD2. The CDR3 sequence is 17 residues long. CDR1 and CDR2 (germline): LNHDA, SQIVND (reference sequence). The ends lost 3 bases at V and 0 bases at J; junction bases unmatched: 7. CDR3: CASSIFWTSGPSYEQYF. CDR3 coding DNA: TGTGCCAGTAGTATCTTTTGGACTAGCGGGCCCTCCTACGAGCAGTACTTC.

The genes are TRBV3-1 (or the pseudogene TRBV3-2) and TRBJ2-1; 8 nucleotides match TRBD2. Unmatched junction bases numbered 15, after V lost 3 bases and J lost 11 bases. Germline values: CDR1 LGHDT, CDR2 YNNKEL (reference sequence). This CDR3 region has 16 residues. The CDR3 nucleotides read TGTGCCAGCAGCCAGGGTGTGGGACTAGGGGGTGGGCAGCAGTTCTTC. It encodes CASSQGVGLGGGQQFF.